These T cell receptor beta chains were read from a single sample in a study of Ad26.COV2.S vaccination and SARS-CoV-2 variants. Data came from immunoSEQ multiplex PCR; TCRdb stores just in-frame clones and leaves some out. The sample lists about 350,000 clones; around 89% were seen once. Specimen: peripheral blood, collected in a trial of Ad26.COV2.S vaccine versus placebo. The receptors were sampled from a person between 18 and 65 years old who received the Ad26.COV2.S COVID-19 vaccine or a placebo. The CDR3 runs from the conserved cysteine through the conserved F or W. The D gene is left open where the match is weak.

cdr3_nt cdr3_aa v_call cdr3_length j_call d_call
TGTGCCAGCAGCCTCGCGACCGGTGGTTCACCCCTCCACTTT CASSLATGGSPLHF TRBV14 14 TRBJ1-6 .
TGTGCCAGCACCCTGACACAGGAAGAGACCCAGTACTTC CASTLTQEETQYF TRBV12-3/TRBV12-4 13 TRBJ2-5 .
TGCGCCAGCAGCTTACAACCGAACTATGGCTACACCTTC CASSLQPNYGYTF TRBV5-1 13 TRBJ1-2 .
TGTGCCAGCAGCCAAGATCAGGGACAGGGGTTTTACGAGCAGTACTTC CASSQDQGQGFYEQYF TRBV3-1/TRBV3-2 16 TRBJ2-7 TRBD1
TGTGCCAGCAGCTTAGCAGCAAACACCATATATTTT CASSLAANTIYF TRBV13 12 TRBJ1-3 .
TGTGCCAGCAGCTCAAGAGGGACAGACAATGAGCAGTTCTTC CASSSRGTDNEQFF TRBV11-3 14 TRBJ2-1 TRBD1
TGTGCCAGTAGTATTTCTCCGGGACTGATTGAGCAGTTCTTC CASSISPGLIEQFF TRBV19 14 TRBJ2-1 .
TGTGCCAGCAGGGGGGGTCGGAACACTGAAGCTTTCTTT CASRGGRNTEAFF TRBV7-2 13 TRBJ1-1 .
TGTGCCAGCAGTTTATTTTCCTCGACAGGGGGTGAGGGCACCGGGGAGCTGTTTTTT CASSLFSSTGGEGTGELFF TRBV27 19 TRBJ2-2 TRBD1
TGTGCCAGCTCACCATTAATGGGGGGAGTAAACGAGCAGTACTTC CASSPLMGGVNEQYF TRBV18 15 TRBJ2-7 .
TGTGCCAGCAGCCATCTGGGTATGGGGGGCTCTAAATATGGCTACACCTTC CASSHLGMGGSKYGYTF TRBV11-2 17 TRBJ1-2 .
TGTGCCAGCAGCGTAGCTGGGGCAGGGGGCCTAGGAACTGAAGCTTTCTTT CASSVAGAGGLGTEAFF TRBV9 17 TRBJ1-1 TRBD1
TGTGCCAGCAGTTCCTTCTTCTCGACAGCAGCAACTAATGAAAAACTGTTTTTT CASSSFFSTAATNEKLFF TRBV28 18 TRBJ1-4 .
TGTGCCAGTAGGCCACGGGACAGGGGAAATTCACCCCTCCACTTT CASRPRDRGNSPLHF TRBV19 15 TRBJ1-6 TRBD1
TGTGCCAGCAGTTTACAGGGGAGATCACCCCTCCACTTT CASSLQGRSPLHF TRBV12-3/TRBV12-4 13 TRBJ1-6 .
TGTGCCAGCAGCCGAGGGCGGACTGAAGCTTTCTTT CASSRGRTEAFF TRBV3-1/TRBV3-2 12 TRBJ1-1 .
TGCGCCAGCAGTGCCCCCCAGGGCGAGCAGTACTTC CASSAPQGEQYF TRBV10-1 12 TRBJ2-7 .
TGCAGCGTGGTTAGCGGGGCAGATACGCAGTATTTT CSVVSGADTQYF TRBV29-1 12 TRBJ2-3 TRBD2
TGTGCCAGCAGCTTATTAGCGGGGGCTTACAATGAGCAGTTCTTC CASSLLAGAYNEQFF TRBV11-2 15 TRBJ2-1 TRBD2
TGTGCCAGCAGCCAAAGACTAGCGGGACTAACCTCCTACAATGAGCAGTTCTTC CASSQRLAGLTSYNEQFF TRBV4-2 18 TRBJ2-1 TRBD2
TGTGCCAGCAGCTTAAGGAACACCGGGGAGCTGTTTTTT CASSLRNTGELFF TRBV11-3 13 TRBJ2-2 .
TGTGCCAGTAGTATTGACCGGGGAGATACGCAGTATTTT CASSIDRGDTQYF TRBV19 13 TRBJ2-3 .
TGTGCCAGCAGTTTAACTGGGAACACTGAAGCTTTCTTT CASSLTGNTEAFF TRBV27 13 TRBJ1-1 .
TGTGCCACCAGTGACTATACAGGGGGCGCTTGGGATACGCAGTATTTT CATSDYTGGAWDTQYF TRBV24-1 16 TRBJ2-3 TRBD1
TGTGCCAGCAGGGCCAGCAATCAGCCCCAGCATTTT CASRASNQPQHF TRBV28 12 TRBJ1-5 .
TGCAGCGTTGAAGATTTGGGACAGGGGCCTAACTATGGCTACACCTTC CSVEDLGQGPNYGYTF TRBV29-1 16 TRBJ1-2 TRBD1
TGTGCCAGCAGTGCTGGACTAGCGGGAGGGGCTACGTACGAGCAGTACTTC CASSAGLAGGATYEQYF TRBV28 17 TRBJ2-7 TRBD2
TGTGCCACCAGCCGAGTTATGAACACTGAAGCTTTCTTT CATSRVMNTEAFF TRBV15 13 TRBJ1-1 .
TGTGCCAGCAGCAACGGCCCGGGGGATGGCTACACCTTC CASSNGPGDGYTF TRBV9 13 TRBJ1-2 .
TGTGCCAGCAGCTTGTATGGGTTCACAGATACGCAGTATTTT CASSLYGFTDTQYF TRBV5-4 14 TRBJ2-3 .
TGTGCCAGCAGTTACTCACTCATGGAGAGCACTGAAGCTTTCTTT CASSYSLMESTEAFF TRBV6-5 15 TRBJ1-1 .
TGTGCCAGCAGTTCGAGGACAGGGGGCTACGAGCAGTACTTC CASSSRTGGYEQYF TRBV6-5 14 TRBJ2-7 TRBD1